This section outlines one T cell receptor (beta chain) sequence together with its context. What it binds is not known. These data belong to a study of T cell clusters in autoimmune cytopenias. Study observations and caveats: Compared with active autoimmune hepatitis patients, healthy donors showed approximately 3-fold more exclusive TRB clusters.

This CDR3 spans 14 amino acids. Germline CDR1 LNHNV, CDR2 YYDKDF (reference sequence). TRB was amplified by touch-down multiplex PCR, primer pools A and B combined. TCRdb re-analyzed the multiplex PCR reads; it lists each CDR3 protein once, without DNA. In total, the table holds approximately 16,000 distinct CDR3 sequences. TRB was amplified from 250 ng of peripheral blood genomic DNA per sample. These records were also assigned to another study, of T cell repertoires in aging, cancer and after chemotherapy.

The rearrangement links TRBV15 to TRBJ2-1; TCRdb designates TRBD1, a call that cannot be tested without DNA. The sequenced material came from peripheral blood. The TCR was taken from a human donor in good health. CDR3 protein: CATSAWGRYNEQFF.